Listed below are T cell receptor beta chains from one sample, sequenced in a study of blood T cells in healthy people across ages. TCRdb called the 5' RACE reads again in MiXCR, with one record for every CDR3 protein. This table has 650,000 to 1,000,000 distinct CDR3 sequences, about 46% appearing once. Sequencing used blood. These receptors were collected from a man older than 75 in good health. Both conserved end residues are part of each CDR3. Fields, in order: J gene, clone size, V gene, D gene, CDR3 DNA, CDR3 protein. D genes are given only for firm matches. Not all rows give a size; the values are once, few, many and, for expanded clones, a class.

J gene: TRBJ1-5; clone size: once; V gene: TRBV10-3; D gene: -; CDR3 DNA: TGTGCCATCAGTGACCCCATGGGCAATCAGCCCCAGCATTTT; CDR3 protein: CAISDPMGNQPQHF
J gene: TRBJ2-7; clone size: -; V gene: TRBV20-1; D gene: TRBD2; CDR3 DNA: TGCAGTGCTAGTAAAACTAGCGCTTCCTACAATGGGCAGTACTTC; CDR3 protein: CSASKTSASYNGQYF
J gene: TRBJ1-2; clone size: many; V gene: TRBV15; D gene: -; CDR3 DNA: TGTGCCACCAGCTCTACTCGGGACTCTCGGCGTGGCTACACCTTC; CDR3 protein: CATSSTRDSRRGYTF
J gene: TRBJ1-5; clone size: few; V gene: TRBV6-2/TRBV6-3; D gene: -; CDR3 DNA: TGTGCCAGCAGTTTCCTTTATAGCAATCAGCCCCAGCATTTT; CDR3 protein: CASSFLYSNQPQHF
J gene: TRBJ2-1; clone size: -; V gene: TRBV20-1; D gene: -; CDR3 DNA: TGCAGTGCTAGTTCCTCTAGCTGGAATGAGCAGTTCTTC; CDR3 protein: CSASSSSWNEQFF
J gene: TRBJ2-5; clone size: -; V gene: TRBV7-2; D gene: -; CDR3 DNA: TGTGCCAGCGGATGGCAAGAGACCCAGTACTTC; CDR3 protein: CASGWQETQYF
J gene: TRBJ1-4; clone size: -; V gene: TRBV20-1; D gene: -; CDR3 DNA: TGCAGTGCTAGTCAGGCAGGGGTTAGGGAAAAACTGTTTTTT; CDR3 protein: CSASQAGVREKLFF
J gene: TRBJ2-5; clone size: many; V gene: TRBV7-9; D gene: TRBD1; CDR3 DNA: TGTGCCAGCAGCCCCTCGGGACAGGGTAGCGGAGAGACCCAGTACTTC; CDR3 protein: CASSPSGQGSGETQYF
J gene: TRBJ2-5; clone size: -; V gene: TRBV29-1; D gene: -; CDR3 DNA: TGCAGCGGAAGACAAACCCGGGAGACCCAGTACTTC; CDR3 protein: CSGRQTRETQYF
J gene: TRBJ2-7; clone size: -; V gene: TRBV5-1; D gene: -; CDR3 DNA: TGCGCCAGCAGCTCAGCGGAGGGGGGGAGCAATGAGCAGTACTTC; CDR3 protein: CASSSAEGGSNEQYF
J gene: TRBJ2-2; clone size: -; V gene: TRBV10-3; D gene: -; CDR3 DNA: TGTGCCCTCCGCGCAGAATTGAACACCGGGGAGCTGTTTTTT; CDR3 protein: CALRAELNTGELFF
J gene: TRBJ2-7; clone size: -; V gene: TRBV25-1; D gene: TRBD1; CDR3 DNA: TGTGCCACCGGGACAGGGGGAAACGAGCAGTACTTC; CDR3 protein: CATGTGGNEQYF
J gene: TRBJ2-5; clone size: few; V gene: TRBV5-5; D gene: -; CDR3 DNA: TGTGCCAGCAGCTTGGAGCTAGCCAAAGAGACCCAGTACTTC; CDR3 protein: CASSLELAKETQYF
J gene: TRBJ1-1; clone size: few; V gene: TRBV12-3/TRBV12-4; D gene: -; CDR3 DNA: TGTGCCAGCAGTCAGAAAAACAGGGACACTGAAGCTTTCTTT; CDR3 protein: CASSQKNRDTEAFF
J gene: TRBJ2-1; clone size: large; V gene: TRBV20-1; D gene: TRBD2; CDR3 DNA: TGCAGTGCAGGTTTTAGACTAGCGGGAGAAATGGGCAATGAGCAGTTCTTC; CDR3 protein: CSAGFRLAGEMGNEQFF
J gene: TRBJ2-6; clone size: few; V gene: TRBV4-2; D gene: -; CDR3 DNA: TGTGCCAGCGGACTTTCTGGGGCCAACGTCCTGACTTTC; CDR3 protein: CASGLSGANVLTF
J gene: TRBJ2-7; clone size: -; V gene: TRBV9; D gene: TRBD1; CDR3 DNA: TGTGCCAGCAGCGTAACTGGGACAGGGGCGTTCGACGAGCAGTACTTC; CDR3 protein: CASSVTGTGAFDEQYF
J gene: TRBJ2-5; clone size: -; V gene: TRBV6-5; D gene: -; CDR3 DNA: TGTGCCAGCAGTTACGTTCAGGGTCGGGAGACCCAGTACTTC; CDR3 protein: CASSYVQGRETQYF
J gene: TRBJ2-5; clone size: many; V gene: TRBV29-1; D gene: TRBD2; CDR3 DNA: TGCAGCGGGGAGGGAGTACAAGAGACCCAGTACTTC; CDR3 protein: CSGEGVQETQYF
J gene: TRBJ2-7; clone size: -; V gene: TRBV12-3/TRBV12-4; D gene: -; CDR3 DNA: TGTGCCAGCACCGGACAGAGTGATAACTACGAGCAGTACTTC; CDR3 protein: CASTGQSDNYEQYF
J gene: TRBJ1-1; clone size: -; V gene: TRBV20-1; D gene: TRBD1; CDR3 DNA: TGCAGTGCTCCGGGGACAGGGAAGGATGAAGCTTTCTTT; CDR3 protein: CSAPGTGKDEAFF
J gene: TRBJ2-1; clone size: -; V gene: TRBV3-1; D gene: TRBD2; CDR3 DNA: TGTGCCAGCAGCCGGGCGGGGGGTTCAAACAATGAGCAGTTCTTC; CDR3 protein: CASSRAGGSNNEQFF
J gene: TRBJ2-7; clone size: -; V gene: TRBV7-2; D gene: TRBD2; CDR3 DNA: TGTGCCAGCAGCCCTAGCGGATTGCCCTACGAGCAGTACTTC; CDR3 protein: CASSPSGLPYEQYF
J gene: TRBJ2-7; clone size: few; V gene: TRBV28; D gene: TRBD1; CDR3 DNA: TGTGCCAGCAGTTCAGACAGGGGCTATACCTACGAGCAGTACTTC; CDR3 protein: CASSSDRGYTYEQYF
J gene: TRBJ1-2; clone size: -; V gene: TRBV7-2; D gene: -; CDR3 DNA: TGTGCCAGCAGCTTAAGACCGGAAGCTAACTATGGCTACACCTTC; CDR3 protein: CASSLRPEANYGYTF